A selection of T cell receptor beta chains follows, all from one sample in a study of early T cells in non-severe SARS-CoV-2 infection. TCRdb called the 5' RACE reads again in MiXCR, with one record for every CDR3 protein. The table includes nearly 45,000 distinct CDR3 sequences, around 9.9% detected once. The sample comprised whole blood. These receptors were obtained from an adult who was a healthcare worker with PCR-confirmed SARS-CoV-2 infection or an uninfected control (not recorded which). The CDR3 runs from the conserved cysteine through the conserved F or W. A D gene is named only where the DNA matches it firmly. Rows give clone size only sometimes, using once, few, many, or a class for an expanded clone.

v_call	d_call	clone_size	j_call	cdr3_aa	cdr3_nt
TRBV30	.	few	TRBJ2-1	CAWSFSGVYNEQFF	TGTGCCTGGAGTTTCTCGGGGGTATACAATGAGCAGTTCTTC
TRBV5-4	.	many	TRBJ1-1	CASSRDSTPIF	TGTGCCAGCAGCCGTGACTCAACCCCGATCTTT
TRBV6-2/TRBV6-3	.	many	TRBJ1-6	CASSYNSPLHF	TGTGCCAGCAGTTACAACTCACCCCTCCACTTT
TRBV7-3	TRBD1	few	TRBJ2-3	CASSLLGTDPITDTQYF	TGTGCCAGCAGCTTATTGGGGACAGACCCAATCACAGATACGCAGTATTTT
TRBV5-1	.	.	TRBJ2-7	CASSPESTEAREQYF	TGCGCCAGCAGCCCTGAATCGACGGAGGCGCGAGAGCAGTACTTC
TRBV29-1	TRBD1	.	TRBJ2-7	CSAQPGQGTYEQYF	TGCAGCGCCCAACCTGGACAGGGAACCTACGAGCAGTACTTC
TRBV29-1	.	.	TRBJ2-3	CSVGSRGNTDTQYF	TGCAGCGTTGGATCTCGGGGTAACACAGATACGCAGTATTTT
TRBV9	.	.	TRBJ2-7	CASSSGPSRGSYEQYF	TGTGCCAGCAGCTCGGGGCCTTCGAGGGGATCCTACGAGCAGTACTTC
TRBV20-1	.	few	TRBJ2-1	CSARTVNEQFF	TGCAGTGCTAGGACAGTCAATGAGCAGTTCTTC
TRBV7-3	.	many	TRBJ2-2	CASSPRTNTGELFF	TGTGCCAGCAGCCCGAGGACGAACACCGGGGAGCTGTTTTTT
TRBV3-1	TRBD1	.	TRBJ2-7	CASSQRRGTGPGEQYF	TGTGCCAGCAGCCAACGCCGGGGGACAGGGCCCGGCGAGCAGTACTTC
TRBV2	TRBD1	many	TRBJ1-5	CASRAGQGRSNQPQHF	TGTGCCAGCAGGGCTGGACAGGGACGATCAAATCAGCCCCAGCATTTT
TRBV12-3/TRBV12-4	TRBD2	.	TRBJ2-1	CASSPPSGGANEQFF	TGTGCCAGCAGCCCTCCTAGCGGGGGGGCAAATGAGCAGTTCTTC
TRBV5-1	.	few	TRBJ2-7	CASSLALRRDYEQYF	TGCGCCAGCAGCTTGGCTCTCAGGAGGGACTACGAGCAGTACTTC
TRBV30	.	many	TRBJ1-5	CAWSPVVLDQPQHF	TGTGCCTGGAGTCCGGTTGTTTTGGATCAGCCCCAGCATTTT
TRBV7-3	TRBD1	many	TRBJ2-3	CASSLGGQTTDTQYF	TGTGCCAGCAGCTTAGGGGGACAGACCACAGATACGCAGTATTTT
TRBV10-3	.	.	TRBJ2-5	CAISQGETQYF	TGTGCCATCTCGCAGGGAGAGACCCAGTACTTC
TRBV29-1	.	few	TRBJ2-2	CSVEVGSLNTGELFF	TGCAGCGTTGAGGTCGGGTCCCTGAACACCGGGGAGCTGTTTTTT
TRBV7-9	TRBD1	.	TRBJ1-6	CASSPITGAFSSYNSPLHF	TGTGCCAGCAGCCCCATAACAGGGGCCTTTAGCTCCTATAATTCACCCCTCCACTTT
TRBV25-1	.	many	TRBJ1-1	CASSTSWTRSTEAFF	TGTGCCAGCAGTACCTCCTGGACCCGGTCCACTGAAGCTTTCTTT
TRBV6-6	.	.	TRBJ2-2	CASSYELRPGELFF	TGTGCCAGCAGTTACGAGCTTCGACCCGGGGAGCTGTTTTTT
TRBV6-2/TRBV6-3	.	.	TRBJ2-3	CASSYGIEGGHTDTQYF	TGTGCCAGCAGTTACGGGATAGAGGGTGGACACACAGATACGCAGTATTTT
TRBV11-3	.	few	TRBJ2-1	CASSLGLNSYNEQFF	TGTGCCAGCAGCTTAGGACTGAACTCCTACAATGAGCAGTTCTTC
TRBV29-1	.	many	TRBJ1-6	CSAGQIGSPLHF	TGCAGCGCCGGACAAATCGGCTCACCCCTCCACTTT
TRBV9	.	.	TRBJ1-5	CASSVGTENQPQHF	TGTGCCAGCAGCGTAGGGACGGAGAATCAGCCCCAGCATTTT
TRBV7-2	TRBD2	many	TRBJ2-1	CASSLSSGGGGEQFF	TGTGCCAGCAGCTTGTCTAGCGGGGGAGGTGGTGAGCAGTTCTTC
TRBV10-1	TRBD2	many	TRBJ2-1	CASSVAGLGNEQFF	TGCGCCAGCAGTGTAGCAGGACTAGGAAATGAGCAGTTCTTC
TRBV6-1	.	few	TRBJ2-1	CASRRIWGNYNEQFF	TGTGCCAGCAGACGAATATGGGGGAACTACAATGAGCAGTTCTTC
TRBV12-3/TRBV12-4	TRBD1	.	TRBJ2-2	CASSLSGSTGSTGELFF	TGTGCCAGCAGTTTATCCGGATCGACAGGGTCCACCGGGGAGCTGTTTTTT
TRBV5-4	.	.	TRBJ1-2	CASSLDGDYGYTF	TGTGCCAGCAGCTTGGATGGAGACTATGGCTACACCTTC
TRBV7-2	.	many	TRBJ2-5	CASSLYGASGTQYF	TGTGCCAGCAGCTTATATGGGGCCTCGGGGACCCAGTACTTC
TRBV10-3	TRBD1	.	TRBJ1-5	CAIRGTGDAHPQHF	TGTGCCATCAGGGGGACAGGGGACGCGCATCCCCAGCATTTT
TRBV24-1	.	few	TRBJ2-1	CATSARGAGDEQFF	TGTGCCACCAGTGCACGGGGGGCGGGTGATGAGCAGTTCTTC
TRBV5-1	TRBD1	.	TRBJ1-2	CASSLIGTEYGYTF	TGCGCCAGCAGCTTGATCGGGACAGAATATGGCTACACCTTC
TRBV2	.	.	TRBJ1-1	CASSEVRRVYTEAFF	TGTGCCAGCAGTGAAGTCCGCAGGGTCTACACTGAAGCTTTCTTT
TRBV20-1	.	few	TRBJ1-5	CSARGDGNQPQHF	TGCAGTGCTAGGGGGGACGGTAATCAGCCCCAGCATTTT
TRBV4-3	.	many	TRBJ2-1	CASSQESPGEQFF	TGCGCCAGCAGCCAAGAGTCCCCGGGTGAGCAGTTCTTC
TRBV5-4	TRBD1	many	TRBJ1-4	CASSLDRGLSNEKLFF	TGTGCCAGCAGCCTAGACAGGGGCCTATCTAATGAAAAACTGTTTTTT
TRBV7-9	.	.	TRBJ2-1	CASSDGTSALDEQFF	TGTGCCAGCAGCGACGGGACTTCCGCCTTAGATGAGCAGTTCTTC
TRBV5-1	TRBD2	.	TRBJ2-2	CASSLVAGVNTGELFF	TGCGCCAGCAGCTTGGTCGCGGGGGTAAACACCGGGGAGCTGTTTTTT
TRBV6-2/TRBV6-3	TRBD2	many	TRBJ2-3	CASRTSGGAGDTQYF	TGTGCCAGCAGGACTAGCGGGGGGGCTGGAGATACGCAGTATTTT
TRBV13	.	many	TRBJ2-2	CASSLKQGEVLRSTGELFF	TGTGCCAGCAGCTTAAAACAGGGTGAGGTTCTGAGATCCACCGGGGAGCTGTTTTTT
TRBV5-6	TRBD1	.	TRBJ1-5	CASSPSGTGGRQPQHF	TGTGCCAGCAGCCCCTCCGGGACAGGGGGTCGTCAGCCCCAGCATTTT
TRBV2	.	few	TRBJ2-7	CASSAAVFSEQYF	TGTGCCAGCAGTGCTGCCGTTTTCAGCGAGCAGTACTTC
TRBV14	.	few	TRBJ2-5	CASSQDLRETQYF	TGTGCCAGCAGCCAAGATCTGAGAGAGACCCAGTACTTC
TRBV4-3	.	many	TRBJ2-2	CASSQKVFNTGELFF	TGCGCCAGCAGCCAAAAAGTCTTCAACACCGGGGAGCTGTTTTTT
TRBV7-9	.	few	TRBJ1-4	CVSSLEHRPPRF	TGTGTCAGCAGCTTAGAGCACAGGCCCCCCCGATTT
TRBV4-1	TRBD1	few	TRBJ2-2	CASSRNRDRGPGELFF	TGCGCCAGCAGCCGTAACCGGGACAGGGGGCCCGGGGAGCTGTTTTTT
TRBV5-4	TRBD1	few	TRBJ2-7	CASTKDRGHEQYF	TGTGCCAGCACTAAGGACAGGGGCCACGAGCAGTACTTC
TRBV6-1	.	many	TRBJ1-4	CASSVGGTQEKLFF	TGTGCCAGCAGTGTTGGCGGCACTCAGGAAAAACTGTTTTTT
TRBV7-9	TRBD1	many	TRBJ2-7	CASSLDRGNEQYF	TGTGCCAGCAGCCTGGACAGGGGGAACGAGCAGTACTTC
TRBV21-1	.	many	TRBJ2-1	CASIDGAMGYNEQFF	TGTGCCAGCATTGACGGGGCCATGGGTTACAATGAGCAGTTCTTC
TRBV18	.	.	TRBJ1-2	CASSPPGASSYYGYTF	TGTGCCAGCTCACCACCCGGGGCGAGTTCTTACTATGGCTACACCTTC
TRBV5-1	TRBD1	.	TRBJ1-2	CASTEQGIYGYTF	TGCGCCAGCACCGAACAGGGGATCTATGGCTACACCTTC
TRBV29-1	.	many	TRBJ1-5	CSATSGRENQPQHF	TGCAGCGCCACCTCGGGACGGGAGAATCAGCCCCAGCATTTT
TRBV7-2	.	.	TRBJ1-6	CASSGRNLYNSPLHF	TGTGCCAGCAGCGGGAGGAACCTCTATAATTCACCCCTCCACTTT
TRBV11-2	.	many	TRBJ1-6	CASRPTQGPNSPLHF	TGTGCCAGCAGACCAACCCAGGGGCCGAATTCACCCCTCCACTTT
TRBV29-1	TRBD1	.	TRBJ2-1	CSVARGPNEQFF	TGCAGCGTTGCTAGGGGGCCCAATGAGCAGTTCTTC